This is a list of T cell receptor beta chains from one sample in a study of regulatory T cells in long-lasting Graves disease. Via MiXCR, TCRdb re-called the multiplex PCR reads, giving one row per CDR3 protein. The sample lists approximately 400,000 distinct CDR3 sequences, 10% to 15% occurring once. Separately, the same data were catalogued under a study of T cells in Graves' hyperthyroidism and ophthalmopathy.

This sample comprised peripheral blood mononuclear cells (PBMCs), obtained at new diagnosis, from a patient treated with antithyroid drugs. The receptors were gathered from a woman younger than 35 with Graves disease. CDR3s include the opening cysteine and the closing phenylalanine or tryptophan. The D gene is left open where the match is weak. Not all rows give a size; the values are once, few, many and, for expanded clones, a class.

CDR3aa: CASRRINEQFF
CDR3nt: TGTGCCAGCAGACGGATAAATGAGCAGTTCTTC
d_gene: NA
len: 11
j_gene: TRBJ2-1
abundance: NA
v_gene: TRBV6-2/TRBV6-3

CDR3aa: CASSRYGATLWTQYF
CDR3nt: TGCGCCAGCAGCCGGTACGGGGCTACCCTATGGACCCAGTACTTC
d_gene: NA
len: 15
j_gene: TRBJ2-5
abundance: many
v_gene: TRBV4-1

CDR3aa: CASSPSPGRDYEQYF
CDR3nt: TGTGCCAGCAGCCCAAGTCCCGGGCGGGACTACGAGCAGTACTTC
d_gene: NA
len: 15
j_gene: TRBJ2-7
abundance: many
v_gene: TRBV7-8

CDR3aa: CASSPTTGTVSGANVLTF
CDR3nt: TGTGCCAGCAGCCCTACCACAGGGACCGTCTCTGGGGCCAACGTCCTGACTTTC
d_gene: NA
len: 18
j_gene: TRBJ2-6
abundance: many
v_gene: TRBV7-9

CDR3aa: CSALGTGRTRSGHF
CDR3nt: TGCAGTGCACTCGGGACAGGCCGTACTAGGTCGGGCCACTTT
d_gene: TRBD1
len: 14
j_gene: TRBJ1-6
abundance: many
v_gene: TRBV20-1

CDR3aa: CASSLGGWMGYTF
CDR3nt: TGTGCCAGCAGCTTAGGAGGGTGGATGGGCTACACCTTC
d_gene: NA
len: 13
j_gene: TRBJ1-2
abundance: many
v_gene: TRBV7-2

CDR3aa: CASSLGGGGARPQYF
CDR3nt: TGTGCCAGCAGCTTAGGGGGGGGGGGGGCAAGGCCCCAGTACTTC
d_gene: NA
len: 15
j_gene: TRBJ2-5
abundance: few
v_gene: TRBV7-2

CDR3aa: CASSLRRGYNSPLHF
CDR3nt: TGCGCCAGCAGCTTGCGCAGGGGGTATAATTCACCCCTCCACTTT
d_gene: TRBD1
len: 15
j_gene: TRBJ1-6
abundance: many
v_gene: TRBV5-1

CDR3aa: CASSMWPNQPQHF
CDR3nt: TGTGCCAGTAGTATGTGGCCCAATCAGCCCCAGCATTTT
d_gene: NA
len: 13
j_gene: TRBJ1-5
abundance: many
v_gene: TRBV19

CDR3aa: CASNLQGSYNEQFF
CDR3nt: TGTGCCAGCAATTTGCAGGGGTCCTACAATGAGCAGTTCTTC
d_gene: NA
len: 14
j_gene: TRBJ2-1
abundance: many
v_gene: TRBV6-2/TRBV6-3

CDR3aa: CSVDGTGGSGASVLTF
CDR3nt: TGCAGCGTGGACGGGACAGGGGGCTCTGGGGCCAGCGTCCTGACTTTC
d_gene: TRBD1
len: 16
j_gene: TRBJ2-6
abundance: NA
v_gene: TRBV29-1

CDR3aa: CASSLALGLASPNEQFF
CDR3nt: TGTGCCAGCAGCTTAGCGCTCGGACTAGCGTCACCCAATGAGCAGTTCTTC
d_gene: TRBD2
len: 17
j_gene: TRBJ2-1
abundance: many
v_gene: TRBV7-2

CDR3aa: CASTGQGSGNTIYF
CDR3nt: TGTGCCAGCACCGGACAGGGCTCTGGAAACACCATATATTTT
d_gene: TRBD1
len: 14
j_gene: TRBJ1-3
abundance: many
v_gene: TRBV12-3/TRBV12-4

CDR3aa: CASSAAVTGELFF
CDR3nt: TGTGCCAGCAGCGCCGCAGTTACCGGGGAGCTGTTTTTT
d_gene: NA
len: 13
j_gene: TRBJ2-2
abundance: many
v_gene: TRBV9

CDR3aa: CASSQDMASGSSGYNEQFF
CDR3nt: TGCGCCAGCAGCCAAGATATGGCTAGCGGGAGTAGTGGCTACAATGAGCAGTTCTTC
d_gene: TRBD2
len: 19
j_gene: TRBJ2-1
abundance: many
v_gene: TRBV4-1

CDR3aa: CASTALLYSNQPQHF
CDR3nt: TGTGCCAGTACCGCCCTCCTATATAGCAATCAGCCCCAGCATTTT
d_gene: NA
len: 15
j_gene: TRBJ1-5
abundance: many
v_gene: TRBV19

CDR3aa: CSARDLGSNQPQHF
CDR3nt: TGCAGTGCTAGAGATCTGGGTAGCAATCAGCCCCAGCATTTT
d_gene: NA
len: 14
j_gene: TRBJ1-5
abundance: many
v_gene: TRBV20-1

CDR3aa: CASTPSPWGPELAGTYNEQFF
CDR3nt: TGTGCCAGCACCCCTTCCCCATGGGGCCCGGAACTAGCGGGGACCTACAATGAGCAGTTCTTC
d_gene: TRBD2
len: 21
j_gene: TRBJ2-1
abundance: many
v_gene: TRBV6-1

CDR3aa: CASSKRYQETQYF
CDR3nt: TGTGCCAGCAGCAAAAGGTATCAAGAGACCCAGTACTTC
d_gene: NA
len: 13
j_gene: TRBJ2-5
abundance: many
v_gene: TRBV13

CDR3aa: CASSPPLADEQFF
CDR3nt: TGTGCCAGCAGCCCCCCTCTAGCGGACGAGCAGTTCTTC
d_gene: TRBD2
len: 13
j_gene: TRBJ2-1
abundance: many
v_gene: TRBV11-1

CDR3aa: CASSLDGGRRQYF
CDR3nt: TGTGCCAGCAGCTTAGATGGCGGGCGTAGGCAGTACTTC
d_gene: NA
len: 13
j_gene: TRBJ2-7
abundance: NA
v_gene: TRBV7-9

CDR3aa: CSAEGTSGRWNEQFF
CDR3nt: TGCAGTGCCGAGGGGACTAGCGGGAGGTGGAATGAGCAGTTCTTC
d_gene: TRBD2
len: 15
j_gene: TRBJ2-1
abundance: NA
v_gene: TRBV20-1

CDR3aa: CASSRLPGQPYNEQFF
CDR3nt: TGTGCCAGCAGCCGCTTACCGGGACAGCCCTACAATGAGCAGTTCTTC
d_gene: TRBD1
len: 16
j_gene: TRBJ2-1
abundance: few
v_gene: TRBV14

CDR3aa: CASSYSDRGLRRGYTF
CDR3nt: TGTGCCAGCAGTTACAGCGACAGGGGATTGAGAAGGGGCTACACCTTC
d_gene: TRBD1
len: 16
j_gene: TRBJ1-2
abundance: many
v_gene: TRBV12-3/TRBV12-4

CDR3aa: CASSRLAGDLQETQYF
CDR3nt: TGTGCCAGCAGCCGACTAGCGGGGGACCTCCAAGAGACCCAGTACTTC
d_gene: TRBD2
len: 16
j_gene: TRBJ2-5
abundance: NA
v_gene: TRBV4-2

CDR3aa: CASSPRHTPNNEQFF
CDR3nt: TGTGCCAGCTCCCCACGTCACACCCCCAACAATGAGCAGTTCTTC
d_gene: NA
len: 15
j_gene: TRBJ2-1
abundance: many
v_gene: TRBV18

CDR3aa: CSASARYF
CDR3nt: TGCAGTGCTAGCGCCCGTTACTTC
d_gene: NA
len: 8
j_gene: TRBJ2-7
abundance: many
v_gene: TRBV20-1

CDR3aa: CASSLLVRGLAGGLEAKNIQYF
CDR3nt: TGTGCCAGCAGTTTATTGGTTCGAGGACTAGCGGGGGGGCTTGAGGCCAAAAACATTCAGTACTTC
d_gene: TRBD2
len: 22
j_gene: TRBJ2-4
abundance: NA
v_gene: TRBV12-3/TRBV12-4

CDR3aa: CASRWISDYEQYF
CDR3nt: TGTGCCAGCAGGTGGATATCGGACTACGAGCAGTACTTC
d_gene: NA
len: 13
j_gene: TRBJ2-7
abundance: many
v_gene: TRBV2

CDR3aa: CSARYGVARNSPLHF
CDR3nt: TGCAGTGCTAGATACGGGGTGGCAAGGAATTCACCCCTCCACTTT
d_gene: NA
len: 15
j_gene: TRBJ1-6
abundance: few
v_gene: TRBV20-1

CDR3aa: CAWMWGDTYSYEQYF
CDR3nt: TGTGCCTGGATGTGGGGGGACACTTACTCCTACGAGCAGTACTTC
d_gene: NA
len: 15
j_gene: TRBJ2-7
abundance: many
v_gene: TRBV30

CDR3aa: CSARADRGSTHNSPLHF
CDR3nt: TGCAGTGCTAGAGCCGACAGGGGTTCAACCCATAATTCACCCCTCCACTTT
d_gene: TRBD1
len: 17
j_gene: TRBJ1-6
abundance: NA
v_gene: TRBV20-1

CDR3aa: CASSQGSTGRSETQYF
CDR3nt: TGCGCCAGCAGCCAAGGCTCGACAGGGAGATCAGAGACCCAGTACTTC
d_gene: TRBD1
len: 16
j_gene: TRBJ2-5
abundance: NA
v_gene: TRBV4-3

CDR3aa: CATSAGGRRSGANVLTF
CDR3nt: TGTGCCACCAGTGCGGGGGGAAGACGCTCTGGGGCCAACGTCCTGACTTTC
d_gene: TRBD2
len: 17
j_gene: TRBJ2-6
abundance: many
v_gene: TRBV24-1